These 27 T cell receptor beta chains were sequenced from one sample in a study of cytomegalovirus exposure and HLA in healthy donors. Method: immunoSEQ multiplex PCR; TCRdb's copy keeps in-frame clones and lacks some. The sample consists of fewer than 200,000 clones, roughly 91% of them appearing once. Sequenced: PBMCs. Every receptor here comes from a young man in good health and CMV-seropositive.

V usage is TRBV29-1 and J usage is TRBJ2-3; the match to TRBD2 covers 15 bases. Per the germline V gene, CDR1 is SQVTM and CDR2 is ANQGSEA. V was pared by 3 bases and J by 4 bases, with 8 bases of the junction left unmatched. This CDR3 spans 17 amino acids. The CDR3 sequence is CSVEGGLAGGGPDTQYF. CDR3 bases: TGCAGCGTTGAGGGCGGACTAGCGGGAGGGGGGCCAGATACGCAGTATTTT.

This chain uses TRBV2 with TRBJ2-3, with 8 nucleotides matching TRBD2. The CDR3 is 13 amino acids. J gave up 7 bases and V 10 bases, and 10 bases lay outside the gene matches. The V gene's germline CDR1 is SNHLY and CDR2 FYNNEI. The CDR3 nucleotides read TGTGCCACAAACCAGCGGGAGAGGTATACGCAGTATTTT. Translating gives CATNQRERYTQYF.

CDR3 in amino acids: CASARRGGGNTEAFF. CDR3 bases: TGTGCCAGCGCTCGGAGGGGAGGGGGTAACACTGAAGCTTTCTTT. This chain joins TRBV5-4 and TRBJ1-1; D perhaps matches TRBD1 (6 bases). CDR3 length: 15 amino acids. CDR1 SGHNT and CDR2 YYREEE come from the germline V gene (reference sequence). The germline V and J ends were trimmed by 7 bases and 2 bases, with 18 bases remaining between them. The full variable domain, its missing parts supplied by reference TRBV5-4 and TRBJ1-1, is ETGVTQSPTHLIKTRGQQVTLRCSSQSGHNTVSWYQQALGQGPQFIFQYYREEENGRGNFPPRFSGLQFPNYSSELNVNALELDDSALYLCASARRGGGNTEAFFGQGTRLTVV.

This clone has just a few counts. The chain has TRBV30 and TRBJ2-7; 8 nucleotides match TRBD1. Germline assignment: CDR1 GTSNPN and CDR2 SVGIG (reference sequence). V was pared by 5 bases and J by 3 bases, with 12 bases of the junction left unmatched. The CDR3 has 15 residues. The CDR3 DNA sequence: TGTGCCTGGGGAGTCTGGACAGGGAGATTCTACGAGCAGTACTTC. It specifies CAWGVWTGRFYEQYF.

V is TRBV27 and J is TRBJ2-3; D remains unclear. The CDR3 covers 15 residues. Germline CDR1 is MNHEY and CDR2 is SMNVEV (reference sequence). Trimming shortened V by 0 bases and J by 4 bases, and 11 bases separated the two germline ends. The chain's CDR3 is CASSLSILEPDTQYF. The CDR3 bases are TGTGCCAGCAGTTTATCGATTCTCGAGCCAGATACGCAGTATTTT.

As for this clone: An end of the junction does not agree with germline; a read error may underlie this. The genes are TRBV7-7 and TRBJ2-5, with D perhaps TRBD1 (6 bases). Germline loops: CDR1 SSHAT, CDR2 FNYEAQ (reference sequence). CDR3 length: 15 amino acids. The CDR3 here is CASSSIQTGQETQYF. The CDR3 DNA reads as TGTGCTAGCAGCTCCATTCAGACAGGTCAAGAGACCCAGTACTTC. Looking up the rest from reference TRBV7-7 and TRBJ2-5 gives the full variable domain: GAGVSQSPRYKVTKRGQDVTLRCDPISSHATLYWYQQALGQGPEFLTYFNYEAQPDKSGLPSDRFSAERPEGSISTLTIQRTEQRDSAMYRCASSSIQTGQETQYFGPGTRLLVL.

This clone was recorded only once. The chain joins TRBV13 to TRBJ2-1; 13 bases align to TRBD2. Trimming at V came to 0 bases and at J to 6 bases, leaving 5 bases not matched to a gene. From germline, CDR1 is PRHDT and CDR2 FYEKMQ (reference sequence). The CDR3 sequence is 17 residues long. The CDR3 sequence: CASSLGTGLAGTNEQFF. Written as DNA, the CDR3 is TGTGCCAGCAGCTTAGGCACGGGACTAGCGGGGACCAATGAGCAGTTCTTC.

The rearrangement uses TRBV5-1 and TRBJ2-1; 7 bases line up with TRBD2. The germline gives CDR1 SGHRS, CDR2 YFSETQ. With V trimmed by 4 bases and J by 8 bases, 3 bases remained unmatched. CDR3 length: 12 residues. The CDR3 protein is CASSPGLDEQFF. CDR3 in DNA: TGCGCCAGCAGCCCAGGACTAGATGAGCAGTTCTTC.

This clone occurred once. The chain carries TRBV10-3 and TRBJ2-7; 10 bases match TRBD2. The J segment lost 1 base and the V segment lost 0 bases, leaving 9 bases of the junction unmatched. Germline V gives CDR1 ENHRY, CDR2 SYGVKD. The CDR3 sequence is 18 residues long. This CDR3 reads CAISESLGTSERSYEQYF. The CDR3, as DNA: TGTGCCATCAGTGAGTCCCTCGGGACTAGCGAGAGATCCTACGAGCAGTACTTC.

This chain links TRBV7-6 with TRBJ2-3, with 7 nucleotides matching TRBD1. With V trimmed by 5 bases and J by 4 bases, 6 bases remained unmatched. The CDR3 runs 14 residues. The germline CDR1 and CDR2 sequences are SGHVS and FNYEAQ. This CDR3 is CASSPRQGADTQYF. CDR3 in DNA: TGTGCCAGCAGCCCCAGACAGGGCGCAGATACGCAGTATTTT.

V gene TRBV5-1 combines with J gene TRBJ2-1; 13 bases agree with TRBD2. Germline V gives CDR1 SGHRS, CDR2 YFSETQ. The CDR3 contains 23 residues. The J segment lost 4 bases and the V segment lost 5 bases, leaving 27 bases of the junction unmatched. CDR3 region: CASRALPFPGTSGTLWQYNEQFF. The CDR3, as DNA: TGCGCCAGCAGGGCCCTCCCCTTTCCGGGGACTAGCGGGACCCTGTGGCAATACAATGAGCAGTTCTTC.

The chain couples TRBV7-8 to TRBJ2-1; TRBD1 aligns across 8 bases. The CDR3 runs to 15 residues. Germline trimming cut 5 bases from V and 5 bases from J; bases unmatched to any gene: 8. Germline lookup yields CDR1 SGHVS and CDR2 FQNEAQ. CDR3 sequence reads: CASSPRTGRHNEQFF. CDR3 coding DNA: TGTGCCAGCAGCCCGAGGACAGGGCGTCACAATGAGCAGTTCTTC.

The V call is TRBV7-9, the J call TRBJ2-5; possible D gene TRBD2, 6 bases. This CDR3 is built from 15 residues. Germline lookup yields CDR1 SEHNR and CDR2 FQNEAQ (reference sequence). Trimming shortened V by 4 bases and J by 2 bases, and 14 bases separated the two germline ends. The chain's CDR3 is CASSSLSGAQETQYF. CDR3 DNA sequence: TGTGCCAGCAGCTCATTGTCGGGAGCGCAAGAGACCCAGTACTTC.

J is TRBJ1-4 and V is TRBV19, with unresolved D. Germline loops: CDR1 LNHDA, CDR2 SQIVND (reference sequence). The CDR3 is made up of 12 amino acids. V gave up 2 bases and J gave up 10 bases, with 8 bases separating them. CDR3 region: CASSITARKLFF. For the CDR3, the DNA is TGTGCCAGTAGTATAACCGCGAGAAAACTGTTTTTT. Filled out from reference TRBV19 and TRBJ1-4, the complete variable domain reads DGGITQSPKYLFRKEGQNVTLSCEQNLNHDAMYWYRQDPGQGLRLIYYSQIVNDFQKGDIAEGYSVSREKKESFPLTVTSAQKNPTAFYLCASSITARKLFFGSGTQLSVL.

The rearrangement uses TRBV5-1 and TRBJ2-3; 9 nucleotides match TRBD2. Germline CDR1 SGHRS, CDR2 YFSETQ. The CDR3 is 15 residues long. The ends lost 5 bases at V and 5 bases at J; junction bases unmatched: 9. The CDR3 sequence is CASRDTSGPQDTQYF. The CDR3 bases are TGCGCCAGCAGAGATACTAGCGGGCCACAAGATACGCAGTATTTT.

The rearrangement links TRBV11-3 to TRBJ2-7, with TRBD1 identical over 10 bases. The trim removed 5 bases at V and 3 bases at J, leaving 7 bases unmatched. CDR1 and CDR2 from the germline V gene are SGHNT and YENEEA. The CDR3 has 15 residues. CDR3 loop: CASSIGTGAHYEQYF. CDR3 DNA sequence: TGTGCCAGCAGCATAGGGACAGGGGCTCACTACGAGCAGTACTTC.

The chain uses TRBV11-3 and TRBJ2-7; 7 bases align to TRBD1. The trim removed 4 bases at V and 3 bases at J, leaving 9 bases unmatched. Germline loops: CDR1 SGHNT, CDR2 YENEEA. The CDR3 runs to 15 residues. The CDR3 DNA reads as TGTGCCAGCAGCTACCGAGGGACAGCAGACTACGAGCAGTACTTC. Amino acids: CASSYRGTADYEQYF.

This clone was seen just once. V is TRBV13 and J is TRBJ2-7; 9 bases map to TRBD1. This CDR3 contains 15 residues. Germline V CDR1 and CDR2: PRHDT, FYEKMQ (reference sequence). The V gene end was trimmed by 0 bases and the J gene end by 2 bases; junction bases not matched to a gene: 2. This CDR3 reads CASSLGRQGAYEQYF. CDR3 bases: TGTGCCAGCAGCTTAGGCAGACAGGGGGCCTACGAGCAGTACTTC.

The chain is built from TRBV5-1 and TRBJ2-3; 8 bases fit TRBD1. The CDR3 is 17 amino acids. J gave up 2 bases and V 5 bases, and 13 bases lay outside the gene matches. CDR1 is SGHRS and CDR2 is YFSETQ in the germline V gene. CDR3 coding DNA: TGCGCCAGCAGTCAACAGGGGGGAACTATTACCACAGATACGCAGTATTTT. Its protein is CASSQQGGTITTDTQYF.

The V gene is TRBV4-1, the J gene TRBJ2-2; 9 bases agree with TRBD2. The CDR3 consists of 16 residues. V dropped 4 bases and J dropped 3; count of bases not matched to a gene: 6. Germline-derived CDR1 and CDR2 are MGHRA and YSYEKL. CDR3: CASSPRLAGYTGELFF. The CDR3 DNA follows: TGCGCCAGCAGCCCCCGTCTAGCGGGGTACACCGGGGAGCTGTTTTTT.

The rearrangement links TRBV11-3 to TRBJ1-1; D gene ambiguous. CDR1 SGHNT and CDR2 YENEEA come from the germline V gene. Trimming took off 3 bases at V and 1 base at J, with 6 bases between the two ends. This CDR3 contains 13 residues. The CDR3 nucleotides read TGTGCCAGCAGCTTTACCGGGAACACTGAAGCTTTCTTT. Protein product: CASSFTGNTEAFF. The entire variable domain, with the rest obtained from reference TRBV11-3 and TRBJ1-1, is as follows: EAGVVQSPRYKIIEKKQPVAFWCNPISGHNTLYWYLQNLGQGPELLIRYENEEAVDDSQLPKDRFSAERLKGVDSTLKIQPAELGDSAVYLCASSFTGNTEAFFGQGTRLTVV.

The count of this clone is one. This chain connects TRBV5-1 to TRBJ2-2, with 11 positions matching TRBD1. The V segment lost 4 bases and the J segment 5 bases; nucleotides outside the gene matches: 7. The CDR3 length is 16 residues. Looked up from germline, CDR1 is SGHRS and CDR2 is YFSETQ. CDR3 DNA: TGCGCCAGCAGCGGGACAGGGGGGCAAGGGACCGGGGAGCTGTTTTTT. It specifies CASSGTGGQGTGELFF.

The rearrangement joins TRBV2 to TRBJ2-2; 12 bases are shared with TRBD2. V shed 7 bases, J shed 5 bases, and the junction held 8 bases outside the gene matches. Germline assignment: CDR1 SNHLY and CDR2 FYNNEI. This CDR3 is built from 16 residues. CDR3 coding DNA: TGTGCCAGCATCCAATCTAGCGGGAGGGCGACCGGGGAGCTGTTTTTT. Encoded protein: CASIQSSGRATGELFF.

V usage is TRBV11-2 and J usage is TRBJ1-1; D is undetermined. Trimming stripped 1 base from V and 2 bases from J, with 5 bases between. The CDR3 length is 13 residues. Per germline, CDR1 SGHAT and CDR2 FQNNGV. The CDR3 reads CASSLGQNTEAFF. CDR3 nucleotide sequence: TGTGCCAGCAGCTTAGGTCAAAACACTGAAGCTTTCTTT. The variable domain in full, completed from reference TRBV11-2 and TRBJ1-1, reads EAGVAQSPRYKIIEKRQSVAFWCNPISGHATLYWYQQILGQGPKLLIQFQNNGVVDDSQLPKDRFSAERLKGVDSTLKIQPAKLEDSAVYLCASSLGQNTEAFFGQGTRLTVV.

This clone was seen just once. V usage is TRBV30 and J usage is TRBJ2-1; TRBD2 might be the D (6 bases). CDR1 GTSNPN and CDR2 SVGIG come from the germline V gene (reference sequence). This CDR3 has 13 amino acids. V shed 0 bases and J shed 9 bases, with 12 bases lying between them. This CDR3 reads CAWSVQRGSEQFF. CDR3 nucleotide sequence: TGTGCCTGGAGTGTACAACGGGGGTCTGAGCAGTTCTTC.

The rearrangement links TRBV4-2 to TRBJ2-4, with 7 positions matching TRBD2. Trimming took 0 bases from V and 1 from J; bases not matched to a gene: 15. Germline V gives CDR1 LGHNA, CDR2 YNFKEQ. The CDR3 runs 20 residues. The CDR3 here is CASSQDRLAAFLGAKNIQYF. In DNA, the CDR3 is TGTGCCAGCAGCCAAGATAGGCTAGCGGCCTTCTTAGGGGCCAAAAACATTCAGTACTTC.

The rearrangement links TRBV29-1 to TRBJ2-3; TRBD2 matches at 13 bases. V lost 6 bases, J lost 6 bases, and 15 bases stayed unmatched. The germline V gene encodes CDR1 SQVTM and CDR2 ANQGSEA. The CDR3 length is 17 residues. The CDR3 loop reads CSVGAGTSGTGSDTQYF. The CDR3 DNA follows: TGCAGCGTGGGGGCCGGGACTAGCGGGACCGGCTCGGATACGCAGTATTTT.